Listed below are T cell receptor beta chains from one sample, sequenced in a study of CD8+CD57+ T cells in acquired aplastic anemia. Each CDR3 protein is one row after TCRdb ran MiXCR on the reads. Of tens of thousands of distinct CDR3 sequences listed, about 45% are singletons. Sequencing input: sorted CD4+, CD8+, or CD8+CD57+ T cells (not recorded which) from PBMCs. Receptor source: a human donor in good health, serving as a control. The CDR3 runs from the conserved cysteine through the conserved F or W. The D gene is left open where the match is weak. Size is stated for part of the rows, as once, few or many counts, or as a class when the clone is expanded.

>TRBJ2-7|.|12|.|TRBV24-1
CATSSSSYEQYF
TGTGCCACCTCTTCCAGTTCCTACGAGCAGTACTTC
>TRBJ2-7|TRBD2|18|many|TRBV4-2
CASSQDPPSSGLSYEQYF
TGTGCCAGCAGCCAAGACCCCCCCTCTAGCGGCCTCTCCTACGAGCAGTACTTC
>TRBJ1-2|.|14|.|TRBV7-6
CASSLMHPSAGYTF
TGTGCCAGCAGCTTGATGCATCCATCGGCGGGCTACACCTTC
>TRBJ2-2|TRBD1|15|many|TRBV24-1
CATSRTGGGTGELFF
TGTGCCACCAGTCGGACAGGGGGCGGAACCGGGGAGCTGTTTTTT
>TRBJ1-1|.|11|.|TRBV2
CASSANTEAFF
TGTGCCAGCAGTGCAAACACTGAAGCTTTCTTT
>TRBJ2-1|.|15|many|TRBV9
CASSVARDTPNEQFF
TGTGCCAGCAGCGTAGCTCGGGACACGCCCAATGAGCAGTTCTTC
>TRBJ1-1|.|14|.|TRBV12-5
CASGLGPLDTEAFF
TGTGCTAGTGGTTTGGGACCATTAGACACTGAAGCTTTCTTT
>TRBJ2-7|.|15|many|TRBV4-1
CASSQDMRAPVEQYF
TGCGCCAGCAGCCAAGATATGCGGGCCCCCGTGGAGCAGTACTTC
>TRBJ2-1|.|15|few|TRBV5-4
CASSLSGAPGNEQFF
TGTGCCAGCAGCTTATCAGGGGCGCCTGGCAATGAGCAGTTCTTC
>TRBJ2-7|TRBD1|13|.|TRBV10-3
CAIKPGQGYEQYF
TGTGCCATCAAGCCTGGACAGGGCTACGAGCAGTACTTC
>TRBJ2-6|.|18|.|TRBV12-3/TRBV12-4
CASSLAQRFFGGANVLTF
TGTGCCAGCAGTTTAGCGCAAAGGTTCTTTGGCGGGGCCAACGTCCTGACTTTC
>TRBJ2-1|.|14|.|TRBV10-3
CAISDRLSGDEQFF
TGTGCCATCAGTGACCGGCTATCCGGCGATGAGCAGTTCTTC
>TRBJ2-7|TRBD2|15|many|TRBV20-1
CSAIRTSGRPREQYF
TGCAGTGCCATTAGGACTAGCGGGAGACCAAGGGAGCAGTACTTC
>TRBJ1-6|.|16|many|TRBV24-1
CATSDWAETYNSPLHF
TGTGCCACCAGTGATTGGGCAGAGACCTATAATTCACCCCTCCACTTT
>TRBJ2-1|.|13|many|TRBV7-7
CASSKGTFNEQFF
TGTGCCAGCAGCAAAGGGACATTCAATGAGCAGTTCTTC
>TRBJ2-3|.|14|.|TRBV5-1
CASSLGATVDTQYF
TGCGCCAGCAGCTTGGGGGCCACCGTCGATACGCAGTATTTT
>TRBJ2-7|.|13|many|TRBV14
CASSQVRLYEQYF
TGTGCCAGCAGCCAAGTACGTCTGTACGAGCAGTACTTC
>TRBJ2-7|.|12|.|TRBV15
CATSSDGAEQYF
TGTGCCACCAGCAGTGACGGTGCGGAGCAGTACTTC
>TRBJ2-7|.|16|many|TRBV11-2
CASSSHPTGPTYEQYF
TGTGCCAGCAGCTCCCACCCTACAGGGCCCACTTACGAGCAGTACTTC
>TRBJ2-7|TRBD1|14|.|TRBV30
CAWSSGQGGDEQYF
TGTGCCTGGAGTTCGGGACAGGGGGGTGACGAGCAGTACTTC
>TRBJ2-3|.|14|.|TRBV20-1
CSARAPDSTDTQYF
TGCAGTGCTAGGGCCCCGGACAGCACAGATACGCAGTATTTT
>TRBJ1-2|.|14|few|TRBV29-1
CSVEGQLRNYGYTF
TGCAGCGTTGAAGGACAGCTTAGGAACTATGGCTACACCTTC
>TRBJ1-2|.|12|.|TRBV20-1
CSARANLGSYTF
TGCAGTGCTAGGGCCAACCTAGGGAGCTACACCTTC
>TRBJ2-7|.|12|many|TRBV6-1
CASARGEHEQYF
TGTGCCAGCGCTAGAGGGGAACACGAGCAGTACTTC
>TRBJ2-5|.|13|few|TRBV5-4
CASSFRGSETQYF
TGTGCCAGCAGCTTTAGGGGATCAGAGACCCAGTACTTC
>TRBJ2-3|.|14|.|TRBV19
CASTGVGSTDTQYF
TGTGCCAGTACTGGGGTTGGTAGCACAGATACGCAGTATTTT
>TRBJ1-6|TRBD1|15|few|TRBV6-5
CASSYRSGGNSPLHF
TGTGCCAGCAGTTACAGGTCAGGGGGCAATTCACCCCTCCACTTT
>TRBJ2-1|TRBD2|15|many|TRBV15
CATSRDRTSYNEQFF
TGTGCCACCAGCAGAGACCGGACTAGCTACAATGAGCAGTTCTTC
>TRBJ2-1|TRBD2|14|many|TRBV19
CASSNSGGLNEQFF
TGTGCCAGTAGTAACAGCGGGGGGTTGAATGAGCAGTTCTTC
>TRBJ2-1|TRBD1|15|few|TRBV4-1
CASSHGQGESNEQFF
TGCGCCAGCAGCCACGGACAGGGGGAAAGCAATGAGCAGTTCTTC
>TRBJ2-7|.|14|.|TRBV19
CASSQHIDSYEQYF
TGTGCCAGTAGCCAACACATAGACTCCTACGAGCAGTACTTC
>TRBJ1-2|.|14|many|TRBV7-9
CASSLGLGRDGYTF
TGTGCCAGCAGCTTAGGACTAGGGAGGGATGGCTACACCTTC
>TRBJ2-7|.|12|many|TRBV12-5
CASGAWVYEQYF
TGTGCTAGTGGAGCCTGGGTCTACGAGCAGTACTTC
>TRBJ1-1|TRBD1|14|many|TRBV24-1
CATTGGQGNTEAFF
TGTGCCACCACCGGGGGACAGGGAAACACTGAAGCTTTCTTT
>TRBJ2-7|.|13|.|TRBV24-1
CATSSGQTYEQYF
TGTGCCACCAGCTCCGGACAGACCTACGAGCAGTACTTC
>TRBJ2-1|.|17|many|TRBV10-3
CAISESGLASSYNEQFF
TGTGCCATCAGTGAGTCGGGACTCGCGAGCTCCTACAATGAGCAGTTCTTC
>TRBJ1-6|.|14|.|TRBV7-6
CASSLAGGYSPPHF
TGTGCCAGCAGCTTAGCCGGGGGCTATTCACCCCCCCACTTT
>TRBJ1-6|.|16|.|TRBV30
CARGFDRALGNSPLHF
TGTGCCCGGGGTTTCGACCGGGCCCTTGGCAATTCACCCCTCCACTTT
>TRBJ2-1|.|12|many|TRBV7-2
CASSELAYEQFF
TGTGCCAGCAGCGAACTAGCCTATGAGCAGTTCTTC
>TRBJ1-2|.|13|.|TRBV2
CASMLGAFYGYTF
TGTGCCAGCATGCTAGGGGCCTTCTATGGCTACACCTTC
>TRBJ2-3|.|15|.|TRBV19
CASSIAVTGTDTQYF
TGTGCCAGTAGTATAGCTGTTACAGGGACAGATACGCAGTATTTT
>TRBJ2-7|.|15|.|TRBV10-1
CASTIDRGVRYEQYF
TGCGCCAGCACGATCGACCGGGGAGTACGTTACGAGCAGTACTTC
>TRBJ2-7|.|14|many|TRBV11-3
CASSSRGGPYEQYF
TGTGCCAGCAGCTCGAGGGGGGGACCCTACGAGCAGTACTTC
>TRBJ2-7|.|15|many|TRBV15
CATSRDSATSYEQYF
TGTGCCACCAGCAGAGATTCAGCGACATCCTACGAGCAGTACTTC
>TRBJ1-6|.|14|.|TRBV20-1
CSASAGQSNSPLHF
TGCAGTGCCAGCGCCGGACAGTCTAATTCACCCCTCCACTTT
>TRBJ1-1|.|15|few|TRBV4-1
CASSQWADMNTEAFF
TGCGCCAGCAGCCAATGGGCGGATATGAACACTGAAGCTTTCTTT
>TRBJ2-6|.|15|.|TRBV7-8
CASSFQVTGANVLTF
TGTGCCAGCAGCTTCCAGGTTACTGGGGCCAACGTCCTGACTTTC
>TRBJ1-6|.|15|.|TRBV11-2
CASSLDGQRDSPLHF
TGTGCCAGCAGCTTAGACGGGCAGAGGGATTCACCCCTCCACTTT
>TRBJ2-1|.|15|many|TRBV20-1
CSARDPSAPYNEQFF
TGCAGTGCTAGAGATCCTAGCGCACCCTACAATGAGCAGTTCTTC
>TRBJ2-7|.|12|few|TRBV7-9
CASSLASGEQYF
TGTGCCAGCAGCTTAGCTTCAGGCGAGCAGTACTTC
>TRBJ2-5|.|13|many|TRBV5-4
CASSFRGQETQYF
TGTGCCAGCAGCTTCAGGGGCCAAGAGACCCAGTACTTC
>TRBJ1-1|.|11|many|TRBV10-2
CASSQGTEAFF
TGCGCCAGTTCGCAGGGCACTGAAGCTTTCTTT
>TRBJ1-6|TRBD1|15|few|TRBV20-1
CSATPGQHPNSPLHF
TGCAGTGCTACCCCGGGACAGCACCCGAATTCACCCCTCCACTTT